This TCR beta chain comes out of a study of blood T cell repertoires in COVID-19. Data came from immunoSEQ multiplex PCR; TCRdb stores just in-frame clones and leaves some out. The sample shows approximately 350,000 clones, 75% to 90% of them seen only once. Germline CDR1 and CDR2: MGHRA and YSYEKL. The CDR3 totals 16 residues. V was trimmed by 4 bases and J by 7 bases, leaving 17 bases between them. The V gene is TRBV4-1, the J gene TRBJ1-6, with D unresolved. The clonotype comes from a woman between 55 and 75 years old with COVID-19, enrolled during active disease. Sequencing input: peripheral blood. Written as DNA, the CDR3 is TGCGCCAGCAGCCGCACCCCATCAAGCGGAAATTCACCCCTCCACTTT. Translated, it gives CASSRTPSSGNSPLHF.